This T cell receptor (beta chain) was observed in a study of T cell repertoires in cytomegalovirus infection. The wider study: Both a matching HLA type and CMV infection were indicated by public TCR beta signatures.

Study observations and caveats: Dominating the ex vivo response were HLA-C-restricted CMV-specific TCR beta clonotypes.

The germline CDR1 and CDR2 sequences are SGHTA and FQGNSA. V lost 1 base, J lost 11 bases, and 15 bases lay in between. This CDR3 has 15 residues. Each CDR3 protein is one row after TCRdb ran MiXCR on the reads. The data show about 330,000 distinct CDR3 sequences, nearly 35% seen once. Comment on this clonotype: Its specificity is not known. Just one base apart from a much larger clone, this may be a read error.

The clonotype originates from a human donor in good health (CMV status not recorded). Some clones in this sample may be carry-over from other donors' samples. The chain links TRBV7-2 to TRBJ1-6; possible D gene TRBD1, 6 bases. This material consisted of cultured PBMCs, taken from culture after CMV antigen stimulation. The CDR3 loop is CASSLEGRGQTPLHF. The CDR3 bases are TGTGCCAGCAGCTTAGAGGGCAGGGGACAAACACCCCTCCACTTT.